This T cell receptor (beta chain) was observed in a study of T cell responses to AZD1222 COVID-19 vaccine. General study points: Among the donors, most were white British and more were female, and clonal diversity was possibly underestimated.

Germline CDR1 is LGHNA and CDR2 is YNFKEQ. The CDR3 contains 16 residues. The V end lost 0 bases, the J end lost 0 bases, and 10 bases lay between the germline ends. This clone was seen a few times. Its antigen is undetermined. The data were produced by immunoSEQ multiplex PCR, yet TCRdb's version contains in-frame clones alone and is incomplete. Altogether about 92,000 clones are present, roughly nine tenths being singletons, with the ten largest covering around 6.8%. The V call is TRBV4-2, the J call TRBJ2-3; no clear D gene. The sequences come from peripheral blood, collected on day 0 of AZD1222 vaccination. The sequence was collected from an adult in good health. In nucleotides, the CDR3 is TGTGCCAGCAGCCAAGAGGGCTTTACTAGCACAGATACGCAGTATTTT. It specifies CASSQEGFTSTDTQYF.